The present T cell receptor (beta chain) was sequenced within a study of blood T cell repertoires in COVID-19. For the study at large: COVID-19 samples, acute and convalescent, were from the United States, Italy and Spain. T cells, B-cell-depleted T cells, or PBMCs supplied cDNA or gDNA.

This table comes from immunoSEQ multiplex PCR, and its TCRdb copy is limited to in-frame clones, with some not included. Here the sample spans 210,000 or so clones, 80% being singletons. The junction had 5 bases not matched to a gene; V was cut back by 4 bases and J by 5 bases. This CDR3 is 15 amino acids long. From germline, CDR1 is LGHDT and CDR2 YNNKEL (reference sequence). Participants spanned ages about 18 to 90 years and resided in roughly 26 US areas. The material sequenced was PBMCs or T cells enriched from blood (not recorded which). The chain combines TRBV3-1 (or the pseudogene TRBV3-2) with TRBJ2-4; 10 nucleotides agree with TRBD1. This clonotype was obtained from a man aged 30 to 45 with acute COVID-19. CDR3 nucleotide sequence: TGTGCCAGCAGCCGCGACAGGGGGCGCGAAAACATTCAGTACTTC. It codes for CASSRDRGRENIQYF.